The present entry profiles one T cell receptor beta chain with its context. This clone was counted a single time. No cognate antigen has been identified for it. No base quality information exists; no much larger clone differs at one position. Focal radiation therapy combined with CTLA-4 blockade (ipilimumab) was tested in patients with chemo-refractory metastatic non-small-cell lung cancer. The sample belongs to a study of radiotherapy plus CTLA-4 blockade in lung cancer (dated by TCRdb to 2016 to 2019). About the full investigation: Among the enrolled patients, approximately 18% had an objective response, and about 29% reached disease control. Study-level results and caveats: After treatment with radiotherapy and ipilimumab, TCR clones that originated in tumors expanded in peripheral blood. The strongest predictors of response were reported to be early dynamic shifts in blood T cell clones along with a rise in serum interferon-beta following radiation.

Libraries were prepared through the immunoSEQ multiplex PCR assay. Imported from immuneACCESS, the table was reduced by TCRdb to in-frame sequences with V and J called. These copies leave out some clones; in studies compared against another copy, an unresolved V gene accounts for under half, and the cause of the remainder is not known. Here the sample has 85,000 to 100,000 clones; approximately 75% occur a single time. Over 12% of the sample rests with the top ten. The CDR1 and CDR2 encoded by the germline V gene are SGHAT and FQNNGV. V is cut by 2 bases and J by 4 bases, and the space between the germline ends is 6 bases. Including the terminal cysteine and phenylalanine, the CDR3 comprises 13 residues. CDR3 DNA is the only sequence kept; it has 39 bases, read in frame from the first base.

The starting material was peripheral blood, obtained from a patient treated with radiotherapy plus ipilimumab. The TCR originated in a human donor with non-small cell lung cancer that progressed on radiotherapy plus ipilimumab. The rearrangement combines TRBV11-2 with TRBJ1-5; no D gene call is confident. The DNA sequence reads TGTGCCAGCAGCTTAAACCGTAATCAGCCCCAGCATTTT. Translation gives CASSLNRNQPQHF.